This T cell receptor beta chain was captured in a study of post-analysis software for immune sequencing data. General study points: About 5 TRBV segments, including TRBV5-6, TRBV5-1 and TRBV20-1, were more frequent in patients than controls. Multiple sclerosis patients had significantly lower normalized Chao1 diversity than controls.

Unmatched junction bases numbered 8, after V lost 4 bases and J lost 12 bases. From germline, CDR1 is SGHTA and CDR2 FQGNSA. The CDR3 extends over 14 amino acids. Unique molecular identifiers tagged the TCR beta cDNA libraries. Each batch of roughly 1 to 10 million T cells produced approximately 470,000 cDNA molecules. TCRdb recomputed calls from the PCR reads with MiXCR, one row per CDR3 protein. Of 700,000 to 800,000 distinct CDR3 sequences in the sample, roughly 27% were seen once. A remark on this clonotype: Antigen: not known.

Material for sequencing was blood. This TCR was recovered from a girl between 10 and 17 years old with multiple sclerosis. The chain has TRBV7-2 and TRBJ1-6, with 8 bases identical to TRBD1. CDR3 sequence (DNA): TGTGCCAGCAGCTCTGGGACAGGCGGGGGACCCCTCCACTTT. This translates into CASSSGTGGGPLHF.